The 32 T cell receptor beta chains given below trace back to one sample, sequenced in a study of CD8 T cells in ankylosing spondylitis. TCRdb re-analysed the 5' RACE reads in MiXCR, keeping a single row per CDR3 protein. The data contain a few hundred thousand distinct CDR3 sequences, roughly 11% of them singletons. Sequenced input: blood, either unsorted or a sorted T cell fraction (not recorded which). The receptors derive from a female donor with ankylosing spondylitis or in good health (not recorded which).

This clonotype was observed many times. The genes are TRBV20-1 and TRBJ2-1; D assignment may be TRBD1 or TRBD2 (5 bases each). The CDR3 loop spans 14 amino acids. V was clipped by 6 bases and J by 7 bases, with 19 bases between them. Germline V CDR1 and CDR2: DFQATT, SNEGSKA (reference sequence). CDR3 loop: CSAVGRNPRNEQFF. Here the CDR3 DNA reads TGCAGTGCCGTGGGACGTAATCCAAGGAATGAGCAGTTCTTC.

This clonotype was seen more than once but under ten times. V and J are TRBV12-3 or TRBV12-4 and TRBJ1-4, with D possibly being TRBD1 (5 bases). The CDR3 has 13 amino acids. The germline V and J ends were trimmed by 3 bases and 5 bases, with 7 bases remaining between them. CDR3 coding DNA: TGTGCCAGCAGTTTTGGGGGGAATGAAAAACTGTTTTTT. Its protein is CASSFGGNEKLFF.

There are a few counts of this clonotype. The chain is built from TRBV29-1 and TRBJ1-4; D perhaps matches TRBD1 (5 bases). The CDR3 extends over 14 amino acids. V was cut by 6 bases and J by 6 bases, with 17 bases left in between. CDR1 SQVTM and CDR2 ANQGSEA come from the germline V gene. The CDR3 region is CSVDETGLDEKLFF. CDR3 DNA: TGCAGCGTCGACGAGACGGGGCTTGATGAAAAACTGTTTTTT.

The chain recombines TRBV20-1 with TRBJ1-5; no firm D call. The V gene lost 6 bases and the J gene lost 3 bases, with 12 bases spanning the gap. The CDR3 runs to 13 residues. The germline V gene has CDR1 DFQATT and CDR2 SNEGSKA (reference sequence). As DNA, the CDR3 is TGCAGTGCGGCCAGATGGGACAATCAGCCCCAGCATTTT. Translated, it gives CSAARWDNQPQHF.

This sequence joins TRBV6-2 or TRBV6-3 and TRBJ2-2; D uncertain. This CDR3 spans 18 amino acids. The ends were cut back, 0 bases at V and 7 bases at J, with 21 bases in the middle. The germline CDR1 and CDR2 sequences are MNHEY and SVGEGT. The chain's CDR3 is CASSYSKRTAFWDGELFF. CDR3 bases: TGTGCCAGCAGTTACTCGAAACGTACCGCGTTTTGGGACGGGGAGCTGTTTTTT.

Concerning this clonotype itself: A single base separates this from a much larger clone, so it may be a read error. This chain links TRBV29-1 with TRBJ1-5; 8 nucleotides align to TRBD1. This CDR3 region has 13 residues. Germline V lookup: CDR1 SQVTM, CDR2 ANQGSEA. The CDR3 nucleotides read TGCAGCGTGGCTGGACAGGGAGGCCAGCCCAAGCATTTT. Translating gives CSVAGQGGQPKHF.

There are many counts of this clonotype. The V gene is TRBV7-9, the J gene TRBJ2-4; tentatively, D is TRBD1 or TRBD2 (5 bases each). The germline V and J ends were trimmed by 5 bases and 0 bases, with 11 bases remaining between them. In germline, CDR1 is SEHNR, CDR2 FQNEAQ (reference sequence). This CDR3 comprises 15 residues. The CDR3 protein is CASSRGALAKNIQYF. CDR3 DNA: TGTGCCAGCAGCCGAGGGGCCTTAGCCAAAAACATTCAGTACTTC.

This clonotype appeared many times. The chain recombines TRBV11-2 with TRBJ2-3, with TRBD2 matching over 8 bases. Germline V gene lookup returns CDR1 SGHAT and CDR2 FQNNGV. The CDR3 is made up of 17 amino acids. V shed 4 bases, J shed 0 bases, and the junction held 9 bases outside the gene matches. DNA of the CDR3: TGTGCCAGCAGCTCCGGGAGGGGAGCGGCAAGCACAGATACGCAGTATTTT. This codes for CASSSGRGAASTDTQYF. Together with reference TRBV11-2 and TRBJ2-3, the CDR3 gives the full variable domain: EAGVAQSPRYKIIEKRQSVAFWCNPISGHATLYWYQQILGQGPKLLIQFQNNGVVDDSQLPKDRFSAERLKGVDSTLKIQPAKLEDSAVYLCASSSGRGAASTDTQYFGPGTRLTVL.

This clonotype was found a few times. The chain links TRBV28 to TRBJ2-6; D remains unclear. Per germline, CDR1 MDHEN and CDR2 SYDVKM. This CDR3 is 14 amino acids long. The germline V and J ends were trimmed by 5 bases and 4 bases, with 9 bases remaining between them. CDR3 protein: CASSPPRGANVLTF. In nucleotides, the CDR3 is TGTGCCAGCAGTCCCCCTCGAGGGGCCAACGTCCTGACTTTC. The full variable domain, rest sourced from reference TRBV28 and TRBJ2-6, is DVKVTQSSRYLVKRTGEKVFLECVQDMDHENMFWYRQDPGLGLRLIYFSYDVKMKEKGDIPEGYSVSREKKERFSLILESASTNQTSMYLCASSPPRGANVLTFGAGSRLTVL.

The J gene is TRBJ2-7, the V gene TRBV4-1, with 8 nucleotides matching TRBD1. With 4 bases clipped from V and 4 bases from J, the junction kept 12 bases outside the gene matches. CDR3 length: 16 residues. Germline CDR1 reads MGHRA; CDR2 reads YSYEKL. In DNA form, the CDR3 reads TGCGCCAGCAGCCCACAGGCGGCAGGGGGCTTATACGAGCAGTACTTC. Translating gives CASSPQAAGGLYEQYF.

In this sample, this clonotype turned up a few times. V is TRBV5-6 and J is TRBJ2-5; 7 nucleotides line up with TRBD2. The CDR3 is 14 residues long. V gave up 3 bases and J gave up 5 bases; unmatched junction bases: 7. The V gene's germline CDR1 is SGHDT and CDR2 YYEEEE. The CDR3: CASSSGRVQETQYF. CDR3 in DNA: TGTGCCAGCAGCTCGGGGAGGGTGCAGGAGACCCAGTACTTC.

This clonotype was detected many times. V is TRBV5-1 and J is TRBJ1-2, with D perhaps TRBD1 (5 bases). Deletions cut 0 bases from V and 2 bases from J, with 14 bases between. Germline-derived CDR1 and CDR2 are SGHRS and YFSETQ. This CDR3 region has 16 residues. CDR3 region: CASSLEGQGGNYGYTF. CDR3 DNA sequence: TGCGCCAGCAGCTTGGAGGGCCAGGGTGGAAACTATGGCTACACCTTC.

At least ten counts were recorded for this clonotype. The chain combines TRBV5-5 with TRBJ1-5, with a weak D call TRBD1 (5 bases). The CDR3 covers 18 residues. CDR1 is SGHKS and CDR2 is YYEKEE in the germline V gene (reference sequence). The V gene lost 4 bases and the J gene lost 1 base, with 21 bases spanning the gap. The CDR3 region is CASSPWVKGARSNQPQHF. As DNA, the CDR3 is TGTGCCAGCAGCCCTTGGGTTAAAGGGGCCCGAAGCAATCAGCCCCAGCATTTT.

This chain joins TRBV10-3 and TRBJ2-3; D perhaps matches TRBD1 (6 bases). There are 15 residues in the CDR3. Between the trimmed V and J ends, which lost 6 bases and 0 bases, there was a span of 13 bases. Germline assignment: CDR1 ENHRY and CDR2 SYGVKD. CDR3 region: CAIRERGLSTDTQYF. DNA for the CDR3: TGTGCCATCAGAGAAAGGGGGTTAAGCACAGATACGCAGTATTTT.

This clonotype was counted between two and nine times. V usage is TRBV6-1 and J usage is TRBJ2-1; D call uncertain. Trimming left V 10 bases short and J 6 bases short, with 19 bases between. The CDR3 consists of 14 residues. The germline CDR1 and CDR2 sequences are MNHNS and SASEGT. CDR3 DNA: TGTGCCACCCTCGGTTGGTTTGATGGCAATGAGCAGTTCTTC. Translation gives CATLGWFDGNEQFF.

This clonotype showed up just a few times. The V and J genes are TRBV27 and TRBJ1-1; no clear D. The V end lost 3 bases, the J end lost 10 bases, and 12 bases lay between the germline ends. The germline CDR1 and CDR2 sequences are MNHEY and SMNVEV (reference sequence). The CDR3 extends over 12 amino acids. Here the CDR3 DNA reads TGTGCCAGCAGTTTTCCGAGGGTAGCAGCTTTCTTT. It translates to CASSFPRVAAFF.

V is TRBV5-1 and J is TRBJ2-7, with a weak D call TRBD2 (6 bases). Trimming cost V 6 bases and J 0 bases, with 10 bases left between them. This CDR3 has 13 residues. Germline V CDR1 and CDR2: SGHRS, YFSETQ. The CDR3 DNA is TGCGCCAGCAATGGGGACTCCTCCTACGAGCAGTACTTC. Protein sequence: CASNGDSSYEQYF. The whole variable domain, remainder taken from reference TRBV5-1 and TRBJ2-7, is KAGVTQTPRYLIKTRGQQVTLSCSPISGHRSVSWYQQTPGQGLQFLFEYFSETQRNKGNFPGRFSGRQFSNSRSEMNVSTLELGDSALYLCASNGDSSYEQYFGPGTRLTVT.

The table lists this clonotype with a few counts. The chain employs TRBV7-9 and TRBJ2-1, with D maybe TRBD1 (6 bases). Germline V lookup: CDR1 SEHNR, CDR2 FQNEAQ (reference sequence). CDR3 length: 14 amino acids. Trimming left V 1 base short and J 8 bases short, with 12 bases between. CDR3 amino acids: CASSLGGPWDEQFF. The CDR3 DNA sequence: TGTGCCAGCAGCTTAGGGGGGCCTTGGGATGAGCAGTTCTTC.

Ten or more counts support this clonotype. This chain connects TRBV20-1 to TRBJ2-7; D ambiguous. Trimming removed 8 bases at V and 2 bases at J, with 13 bases between. The CDR3 extends over 12 amino acids. The germline CDR1 and CDR2 sequences are DFQATT and SNEGSKA (reference sequence). DNA of the CDR3: TGCAGTATTCTGCGCCCCCCCTACGAGCAGTACTTC. Residues: CSILRPPYEQYF.

Remarks on this clonotype: This clone may be a read error of a much larger clone one base away. V usage is TRBV12-3 or TRBV12-4 and J usage is TRBJ2-3; D remains ambiguous. V dropped 5 bases and J dropped 2 bases, with 14 bases sitting between them. The CDR3 runs 15 residues. The CDR3 DNA reads TGTGCCAGCAGTACCGGGTCTAGGAACACAGATACGCAGTATTTT. Its protein is CASSTGSRNTDTQYF.

V usage is TRBV5-1 and J usage is TRBJ1-2; TRBD1 matches at 8 bases. The junction had 12 bases not matched to a gene; V was cut back by 7 bases and J by 4 bases. This CDR3 spans 15 amino acids. From germline, CDR1 is SGHRS and CDR2 YFSETQ. CDR3 sequence (DNA): TGCGCCAGCCGGACAGGGTCCGCATTCTCCTATGGCTACACCTTC. Protein sequence: CASRTGSAFSYGYTF.

This clonotype was seen at least ten times. J is TRBJ1-1 and V is TRBV5-1, with D hard to call. Germline loops: CDR1 SGHRS, CDR2 YFSETQ. The length of the CDR3 is 15 residues. V shed 0 bases and J shed 4 bases, with 13 bases lying between them. The CDR3 nucleotides read TGCGCCAGCAGCTTGGGCCAACAGTGGGTCACTGAAGCTTTCTTT. Translation gives CASSLGQQWVTEAFF.

This clonotype showed up many times. The gene calls are TRBV20-1 and TRBJ1-5, with TRBD1 as a possible D gene (5 bases). The CDR3 loop spans 15 amino acids. Germline V gene lookup returns CDR1 DFQATT and CDR2 SNEGSKA (reference sequence). V lost 1 base to trimming and J lost 1 base, with 11 bases between them. The CDR3 reads CSARGGAVSNQPQHF. CDR3 coding DNA: TGCAGTGCTAGAGGTGGGGCGGTGAGCAATCAGCCCCAGCATTTT.

This clonotype was counted many times. This chain links TRBV5-1 with TRBJ2-2, with 7 nucleotides matching TRBD2. Germline CDR1 reads SGHRS; CDR2 reads YFSETQ. The CDR3 has 16 amino acids. V lost 4 bases and J lost 7; bases outside the gene matches: 13. CDR3 in amino acids: CASSLLAVDVGGELFF. The CDR3 DNA reads TGCGCCAGCAGCCTTCTAGCGGTGGATGTCGGCGGGGAGCTGTTTTTT.

This clonotype was observed a handful of times. This chain uses TRBV12-3 or TRBV12-4 with TRBJ1-3, with D possibly being TRBD1 (5 bases). The length of the CDR3 is 17 residues. V was shortened by 2 bases and J by 0 bases, with 14 bases between the two germline ends. For the CDR3, the DNA is TGTGCCAGCAGTTTATTTATGGGGGGAGACTCTGGAAACACCATATATTTT. Translated, it gives CASSLFMGGDSGNTIYF.

This clonotype came up many times. The chain links TRBV5-1 to TRBJ2-1; 10 positions agree with TRBD2. V dropped 1 base and J dropped 4; count of bases not matched to a gene: 11. This CDR3 has 18 residues. Germline V gives CDR1 SGHRS, CDR2 YFSETQ. The CDR3 DNA reads TGCGCCAGCAGCTTGAGGCTAGCGGGGGTGATTGATTACAATGAGCAGTTCTTC. This codes for CASSLRLAGVIDYNEQFF. The full variable domain, in which reference TRBV5-1 and TRBJ2-1 provide the parts outside the CDR3, is KAGVTQTPRYLIKTRGQQVTLSCSPISGHRSVSWYQQTPGQGLQFLFEYFSETQRNKGNFPGRFSGRQFSNSRSEMNVSTLELGDSALYLCASSLRLAGVIDYNEQFFGPGTRLTVL.

This clonotype was counted between two and nine times. V is TRBV7-2 and J is TRBJ2-2; possibly TRBD2 for D (5 bases). The V gene lost 3 bases and the J gene lost 0 bases, with 11 bases spanning the gap. CDR1 SGHTA and CDR2 FQGNSA come from the germline V gene. The CDR3 runs 16 residues. In nucleotides, the CDR3 is TGTGCCAGCAGCTTCCGGAGGCGTCCGAACACCGGGGAGCTGTTTTTT. This encodes CASSFRRRPNTGELFF.

This clonotype came up many times. The chain joins TRBV5-6 to TRBJ1-1; 9 positions match TRBD1. The CDR3 spans 13 residues. V lost 5 bases, J lost 5 bases, and 4 bases stayed unmatched. Germline CDR1 SGHDT, CDR2 YYEEEE. The CDR3 loop reads CASRFDRGTEAFF. In DNA, the CDR3 is TGTGCCAGCAGATTTGACAGGGGGACTGAAGCTTTCTTT.

This clonotype has ten or more counts. A read error is possible here, since a much larger clone lies one base away. The chain joins TRBV12-3 or TRBV12-4 to TRBJ2-7, with TRBD1 matching over 9 bases. Trimming removed 5 bases from V and 1 base from J; junction bases left unmatched: 3. The CDR3 is 14 amino acids. The CDR3 sequence: CASSPGTGSYEQYF. Written as DNA, the CDR3 is TGTGCCAGCAGTCCTGGGACAGGGTCCTACGAGCAGTACTTC.

This rearrangement joins TRBV20-1 to TRBJ2-2; 11 nucleotides match TRBD2. There are 17 residues in the CDR3. Losses at the gene ends were 5 bases for V and 0 bases for J; bases not matched to a gene: 8. CDR1 and CDR2 (germline): DFQATT, SNEGSKA (reference sequence). The CDR3 coding sequence is TGCAGTGCTCGGGAGCTAGCGGGGGGCGCGAACACCGGGGAGCTGTTTTTT. Protein product: CSARELAGGANTGELFF.

This clonotype showed up many times. The chain has TRBV7-9 and TRBJ1-5; D might be TRBD1 (5 bases). V was clipped by 8 bases and J by 4 bases, with 15 bases between them. This CDR3 region has 14 residues. Germline V CDR1 and CDR2: SEHNR, FQNEAQ (reference sequence). The CDR3 reads CASPPGQGNQPQHF. The CDR3 region has the DNA TGTGCCAGCCCCCCGGGGCAAGGGAATCAGCCCCAGCATTTT.

This clonotype was observed at least ten times. The V and J genes are TRBV11-2 and TRBJ1-1, with D uncertain. V lost 4 bases and J 0 bases, leaving 12 bases between the germline ends. CDR1 is SGHAT, CDR2 FQNNGV, per germline. The CDR3 has 15 residues. The DNA of the CDR3 is TGTGCCAGCAGCTCCATGGGGTTCATGAACACTGAAGCTTTCTTT. Translating gives CASSSMGFMNTEAFF.